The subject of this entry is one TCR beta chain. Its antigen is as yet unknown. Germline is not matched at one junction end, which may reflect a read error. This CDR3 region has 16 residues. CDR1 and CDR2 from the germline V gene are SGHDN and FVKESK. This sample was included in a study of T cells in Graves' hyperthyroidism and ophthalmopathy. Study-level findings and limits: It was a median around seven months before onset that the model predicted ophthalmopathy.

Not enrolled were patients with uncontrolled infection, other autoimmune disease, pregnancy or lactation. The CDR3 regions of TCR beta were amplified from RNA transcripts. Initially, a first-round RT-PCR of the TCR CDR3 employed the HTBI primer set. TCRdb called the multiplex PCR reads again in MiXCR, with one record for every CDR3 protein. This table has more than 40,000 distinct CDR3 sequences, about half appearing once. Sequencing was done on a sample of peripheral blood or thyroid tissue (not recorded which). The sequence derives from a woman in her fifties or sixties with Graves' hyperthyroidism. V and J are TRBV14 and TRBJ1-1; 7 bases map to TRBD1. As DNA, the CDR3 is TGCGCCAGCAGCCAAGGGGGCAGATCATCTAGGGGGCAAGCTTTCTTT. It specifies CASSQGGRSSRGQAFF.